A selection of T cell receptor beta chains follows, all from one sample in a study of cytomegalovirus exposure and HLA in healthy donors. This table comes from immunoSEQ multiplex PCR, and its TCRdb copy is limited to in-frame clones, with some not included. The sample shows roughly 70,000 clones, around 80% of them seen only once. The source material was PBMCs. These receptors all come from a man aged 45 to 65 in good health and CMV-seronegative. Each CDR3 is given without its conserved first and last residue.

V gene: TRBV2
CDR3 protein: ASTVYTEAF

V gene: TRBV28
CDR3 protein: ASSPGQGLYGYT

V gene: TRBV5-8
CDR3 protein: ASSLEGVQGYEKLF

V gene: TRBV5-1
CDR3 protein: ASSSGTGARDEQY

V gene: TRBV10-3
CDR3 protein: AISGQGSSPLH

V gene: TRBV11-2
CDR3 protein: ASSFSSGSGNEQF

V gene: TRBV21-1
CDR3 protein: ASSKTQAGTEAF

V gene: TRBV2
CDR3 protein: ASSEEGQGGEKLF

V gene: TRBV4-1
CDR3 protein: ASSQDPGASTDTQY

V gene: TRBV6-5
CDR3 protein: ASSYSIRTGALEAF

V gene: TRBV30
CDR3 protein: AWSAGTGVRSPQH

V gene: TRBV5-5
CDR3 protein: ASSPTGTGDYEQY

V gene: TRBV30
CDR3 protein: AWDRVATEAF

V gene: TRBV7-6
CDR3 protein: ASSLAAGTGTSPLH

V gene: TRBV7-9
CDR3 protein: ASSSTNGANTEAF

V gene: TRBV28
CDR3 protein: ASSHRDRTYEQY

V gene: TRBV9
CDR3 protein: ASSARTSGGEQY

V gene: TRBV5-1
CDR3 protein: ASSYGTANSPLH

V gene: TRBV7-2
CDR3 protein: ASSPKTGSLTEAF

V gene: TRBV5-1
CDR3 protein: ASTTQGSTYNEQF

V gene: TRBV2
CDR3 protein: ASTIDRSSYEQY

V gene: TRBV7-9
CDR3 protein: ASSRGLASYETQY

V gene: TRBV5-1
CDR3 protein: ASSPQTGDGSPLH

V gene: TRBV11-2
CDR3 protein: ASSSQGQNTEAF

V gene: TRBV4-1
CDR3 protein: ASSQDVSLNTEAF

V gene: TRBV6-6
CDR3 protein: ASSLEGHTEAF

V gene: TRBV23-1
CDR3 protein: ASSQSGRVYGYT

V gene: TRBV5-4
CDR3 protein: ASSLSFGNTEAF

V gene: TRBV13
CDR3 protein: ASRSSGTDTQY